The 21 T cell receptor beta chains reported below all come from one sample, sequenced in a study of persistence of HIV-infected CD4 T cells. Anti-CD3/anti-CD28 beads served as a nonspecific positive control stimulus. CD4+ T cells upregulating both CD40 ligand and CD69 were sorted as responding cells. Sequencing used immunoSEQ version 4 in survey mode. Here immunoSEQ multiplex PCR was the method, and the copy in TCRdb shows in-frame clones only, minus some. The sample holds 37,000 or so clones, approximately 90% seen once. These TCRs are of unknown antigen specificity. The sample here was CD4+ T cells sorted from PBMCs after roughly 17-hour stimulation, taken from a patient who received antiretroviral therapy. These receptors were obtained from an adult man with HIV who was CMV-seropositive.

This chain connects TRBV2 to TRBJ2-3, with unresolved D. CDR1 SNHLY and CDR2 FYNNEI come from the germline V gene. V lost 2 bases to trimming and J lost 6 bases, with 15 bases between them. The CDR3 runs 15 residues. For the CDR3, the DNA is TGTGCCAGCAGTGAACGGCAGAGGTCTGGGGATACGCAGTATTTT. Amino acids: CASSERQRSGDTQYF.

The gene calls are TRBV27 and TRBJ1-3; 8 bases map to TRBD1. CDR1 MNHEY and CDR2 SMNVEV come from the germline V gene (reference sequence). This CDR3 is built from 14 residues. Trimming removed 5 bases from V and 1 base from J; junction bases left unmatched: 1. The CDR3 DNA reads as TGTGCCAGCAGTCAGGGGGCATCTGGAAACACCATATATTTT. It encodes CASSQGASGNTIYF.

The chain is built from TRBV3-1 (or the pseudogene TRBV3-2) and TRBJ1-2; TRBD1 matches 7 bases. Per the germline V gene, CDR1 is LGHDT and CDR2 is YNNKEL (reference sequence). The CDR3 loop spans 13 amino acids. The J segment lost 12 bases and the V segment lost 4 bases, leaving 11 bases of the junction unmatched. This CDR3 reads CASSPSVTGQNTF. Written as DNA, the CDR3 is TGTGCCAGCAGCCCATCCGTGACAGGGCAGAACACCTTC.

J is TRBJ2-1 and V is TRBV19, with 11 nucleotides matching TRBD2. The CDR3 is 15 residues long. CDR1 LNHDA and CDR2 SQIVND come from the germline V gene (reference sequence). Trimming took 4 bases from V and 3 from J; bases not matched to a gene: 2. Here the CDR3 DNA reads TGTGCCAGTAGTAAGACTAGCGGGAACTACAATGAGCAGTTCTTC. This codes for CASSKTSGNYNEQFF.

The CDR3, as DNA: TGTGCCACCAGCAGGGGAAACAGTCAGAACACCATATATTTT. Translating it yields CATSRGNSQNTIYF. V and J are TRBV15 and TRBJ1-3; the D is unclear. Between the trimmed V and J ends, which lost 3 bases and 7 bases, there was a span of 13 bases. The CDR3 is made up of 14 amino acids. Germline V gene sequence: CDR1 LNHNV, CDR2 YYDKDF (reference sequence).

The chain links TRBV4-1 to TRBJ2-1, with 12 bases fitting TRBD1. With V trimmed by 4 bases and J by 8 bases, 15 bases remained unmatched. Germline loops: CDR1 MGHRA, CDR2 YSYEKL. The CDR3 contains 18 residues. The chain's CDR3 is CASSLSRLRDRGHDEQFF. In DNA, the CDR3 is TGCGCCAGCAGCCTCTCCCGACTCCGGGACAGGGGGCACGATGAGCAGTTCTTC.

The chain is built from TRBV4-1 and TRBJ2-7; 10 bases are a match to TRBD1. Trimming at V came to 4 bases and at J to 5 bases, leaving 8 bases not matched to a gene. Germline V gene data show CDR1 as MGHRA and CDR2 as YSYEKL. The CDR3 has 15 residues. The CDR3 DNA reads as TGCGCCAGCAGCCTGGGACAGGGGATAGGGGACGAGCAGTACTTC. Its translation is CASSLGQGIGDEQYF.

The sample holds one count of this clone. The rearrangement links TRBV30 to TRBJ1-1, with D perhaps matching TRBD1 (5 bases). V lost 3 bases to trimming and J lost 3 bases, with 11 bases between them. This CDR3 is built from 13 residues. Per the germline V gene, CDR1 is GTSNPN and CDR2 is SVGIG (reference sequence). As DNA, the CDR3 is TGTGCCTGGAGGCGGGGGACGTACACTGAAGCTTTCTTT. Protein product: CAWRRGTYTEAFF.

The chain employs TRBV30 and TRBJ1-5; weak D call: TRBD1 (6 bases). Germline-derived CDR1 and CDR2 are GTSNPN and SVGIG (reference sequence). Trimming cost V 0 bases and J 7 bases, with 16 bases left between them. This CDR3 is built from 15 residues. CDR3 DNA sequence: TGTGCCTGGAGTGTTCAGGGGTCCAACCGCCAGCCCCAGCATTTT. Amino acid sequence: CAWSVQGSNRQPQHF. Variable domain in full (rest from reference TRBV30 and TRBJ1-5): SQTIHQWPATLVQPVGSPLSLECTVEGTSNPNLYWYRQAAGRGLQLLFYSVGIGQISSEVPQNLSASRPQDRQFILSSKKLLLSDSGFYLCAWSVQGSNRQPQHFGDGTRLSIL.

The chain carries TRBV3-1 (or the pseudogene TRBV3-2) and TRBJ1-2, with D possibly being TRBD1 (5 bases). The CDR3 has 15 residues. Trimming removed 0 bases from V and 4 bases from J, with 12 bases in between. CDR1 is LGHDT, CDR2 YNNKEL, per germline (reference sequence). CDR3 in amino acids: CASSQDGGNGYGYTF. CDR3 sequence (DNA): TGTGCCAGCAGCCAAGATGGGGGTAACGGCTATGGCTACACCTTC.

The chain uses TRBV4-1 and TRBJ2-7; 10 nucleotides align to TRBD2. The CDR3 runs to 17 residues. V gave up 1 base and J gave up 7 bases; unmatched junction bases: 13. Germline V gene data show CDR1 as MGHRA and CDR2 as YSYEKL. This chain's CDR3 is CASSQAATLSSGREQYF. The DNA for the CDR3 is TGCGCCAGCAGCCAAGCCGCGACACTTTCTAGCGGGAGAGAGCAGTACTTC.

This sequence joins TRBV6-5 and TRBJ2-1, with D perhaps matching TRBD2 (5 bases). CDR1 is MNHEY and CDR2 is SVGAGI in the germline V gene. V was cut by 5 bases and J by 1 base, with 12 bases left in between. The CDR3 contains 15 residues. The CDR3 sequence: CASSLSGASYNEQFF. The CDR3 coding sequence is TGTGCCAGCAGTCTAAGCGGTGCGTCCTACAATGAGCAGTTCTTC.

The gene calls are TRBV20-1 and TRBJ2-7; TRBD1 is a possible D gene (5 bases). In germline, CDR1 is DFQATT, CDR2 SNEGSKA (reference sequence). Trimming took off 2 bases at V and 4 bases at J, with 6 bases between the two ends. The CDR3 contains 11 residues. The CDR3 bases are TGCAGTGCTAGAAGACAGTACGAGCAGTACTTC. Its protein product is CSARRQYEQYF.

This clone was seen only once. This rearrangement joins TRBV10-3 to TRBJ2-1; no clear D. The CDR3 contains 14 residues. Germline assignment: CDR1 ENHRY and CDR2 SYGVKD. V was trimmed by 5 bases and J by 10 bases, leaving 18 bases between them. The CDR3 DNA reads TGTGCCATCAGTCCACCCCCCCCTATGGGGGAGCAGTTCTTC. It encodes CAISPPPPMGEQFF.

The V gene is TRBV19, the J gene TRBJ2-6; weak D call: TRBD1 (6 bases). Germline V CDR1 and CDR2: LNHDA, SQIVND (reference sequence). Trimming left V 1 base short and J 2 bases short, with 12 bases between. This CDR3 spans 17 amino acids. CDR3 bases: TGTGCCAGTAGTATAGGGCAGGGGAGTGCTGGGGCCAACGTCCTGACTTTC. Residues: CASSIGQGSAGANVLTF.

This clone was counted between two and nine times. The genes are TRBV6-4 and TRBJ1-1; perhaps TRBD1 as D (5 bases). The germline gives CDR1 MRHNA, CDR2 SNTAGT. The CDR3 is 16 amino acids. The V end lost 0 bases, the J end lost 5 bases, and 16 bases lay between the germline ends. CDR3 sequence: CASSDSGYQGSTEAFF. The CDR3 DNA follows: TGTGCCAGCAGTGACTCGGGTTATCAGGGATCTACTGAAGCTTTCTTT.

The CDR3: CAINTGSGTGELFF. Here the CDR3 DNA reads TGTGCCATCAATACAGGGAGCGGGACCGGGGAGCTGTTTTTT. This chain uses TRBV10-3 with TRBJ2-2, with D possibly being TRBD1 or TRBD2 (6 bases each). Germline values: CDR1 ENHRY, CDR2 SYGVKD. The CDR3 spans 14 residues. Trimming pared 7 bases from V and 5 bases from J, leaving 14 bases between.

The chain links TRBV27 to TRBJ1-2, with D uncertain. The V gene's germline CDR1 is MNHEY and CDR2 SMNVEV (reference sequence). The V end lost 8 bases, the J end lost 1 base, and 14 bases lay between the germline ends. This CDR3 is 14 amino acids long. CDR3 residues: CASGEDRFNYGYTF. In nucleotides, the CDR3 is TGTGCCAGCGGGGAAGACCGATTTAACTATGGCTACACCTTC.

V usage is TRBV12-3 or TRBV12-4 and J usage is TRBJ2-2; D is uncertain. V was clipped by 8 bases and J by 6 bases, with 13 bases between them. The CDR3 has 13 amino acids. The CDR3: CASCPTGSGELFF. The CDR3 DNA follows: TGTGCCAGCTGCCCCACCGGGTCCGGGGAGCTGTTTTTT.

The rearrangement uses TRBV10-3 and TRBJ1-5; D gene ambiguous. Germline CDR1 and CDR2: ENHRY and SYGVKD. V shed 3 bases and J shed 4 bases, with 4 bases lying between them. The CDR3 is 12 residues long. DNA for the CDR3: TGTGCCATCAGTGATTTGAATCAGCCCCAGCATTTT. Amino acids: CAISDLNQPQHF.

The chain employs TRBV5-1 and TRBJ2-5; 7 nucleotides align to TRBD1. V trimming: 4 bases; J trimming: 5 bases; junction bases outside the gene matches: 17. The CDR3 runs to 17 residues. Germline values: CDR1 SGHRS, CDR2 YFSETQ. CDR3 region: CASSHGRGTDRAETQYF. The CDR3 DNA sequence: TGCGCCAGCAGCCACGGCAGGGGGACCGACAGGGCCGAGACCCAGTACTTC.